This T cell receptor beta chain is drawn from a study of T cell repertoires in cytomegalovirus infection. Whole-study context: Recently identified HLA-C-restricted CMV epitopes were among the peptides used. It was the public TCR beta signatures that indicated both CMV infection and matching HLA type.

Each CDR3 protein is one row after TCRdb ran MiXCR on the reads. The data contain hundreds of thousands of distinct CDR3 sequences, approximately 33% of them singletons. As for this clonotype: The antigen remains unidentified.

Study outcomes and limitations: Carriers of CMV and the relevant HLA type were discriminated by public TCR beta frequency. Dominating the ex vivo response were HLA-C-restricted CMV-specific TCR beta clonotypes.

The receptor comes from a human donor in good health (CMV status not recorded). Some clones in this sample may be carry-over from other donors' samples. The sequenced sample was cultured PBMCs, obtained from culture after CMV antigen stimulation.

The CDR3 DNA follows: TGTGCCAGCAGTTTAGACGGTTATAGCACAGATACGCAGTATTTT. Its translation is CASSLDGYSTDTQYF. The chain carries TRBV12-3 or TRBV12-4 and TRBJ2-3; D gene uncertain. Trimming left V 1 base short and J 0 bases short, with 8 bases between. This CDR3 spans 15 amino acids.